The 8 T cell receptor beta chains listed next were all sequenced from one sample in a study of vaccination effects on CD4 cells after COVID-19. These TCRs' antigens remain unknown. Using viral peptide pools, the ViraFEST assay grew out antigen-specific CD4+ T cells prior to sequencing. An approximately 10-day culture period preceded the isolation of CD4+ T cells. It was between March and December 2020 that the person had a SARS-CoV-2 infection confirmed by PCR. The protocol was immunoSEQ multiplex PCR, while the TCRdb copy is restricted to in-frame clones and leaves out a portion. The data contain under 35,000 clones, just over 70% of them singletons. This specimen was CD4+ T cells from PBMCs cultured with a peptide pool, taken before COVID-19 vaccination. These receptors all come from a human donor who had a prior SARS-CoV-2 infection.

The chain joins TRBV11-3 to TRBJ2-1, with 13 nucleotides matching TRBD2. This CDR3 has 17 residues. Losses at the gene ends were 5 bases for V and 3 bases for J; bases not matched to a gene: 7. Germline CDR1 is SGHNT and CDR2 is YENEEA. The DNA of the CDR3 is TGTGCCAGCAGCATCGGTAGGACTAGCGGGGGCTACAATGAGCAGTTCTTC. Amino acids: CASSIGRTSGGYNEQFF.

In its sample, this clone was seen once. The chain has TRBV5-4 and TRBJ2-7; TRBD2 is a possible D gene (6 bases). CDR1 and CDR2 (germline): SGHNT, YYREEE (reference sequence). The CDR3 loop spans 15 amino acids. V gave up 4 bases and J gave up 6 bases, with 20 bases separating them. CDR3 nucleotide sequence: TGTGCCAGCAGCCCGGTGGGGGATGGGGGACTCGAGCAGTACTTC. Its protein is CASSPVGDGGLEQYF.

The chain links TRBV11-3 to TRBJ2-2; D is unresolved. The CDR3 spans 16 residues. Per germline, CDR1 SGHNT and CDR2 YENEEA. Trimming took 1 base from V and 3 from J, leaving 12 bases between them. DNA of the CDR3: TGTGCCAGCAGCTTAGCGGGTCAGAGAGACACCGGGGAGCTGTTTTTT. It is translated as CASSLAGQRDTGELFF. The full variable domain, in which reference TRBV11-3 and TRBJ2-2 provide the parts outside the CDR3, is EAGVVQSPRYKIIEKKQPVAFWCNPISGHNTLYWYLQNLGQGPELLIRYENEEAVDDSQLPKDRFSAERLKGVDSTLKIQPAELGDSAVYLCASSLAGQRDTGELFFGEGSRLTVL.

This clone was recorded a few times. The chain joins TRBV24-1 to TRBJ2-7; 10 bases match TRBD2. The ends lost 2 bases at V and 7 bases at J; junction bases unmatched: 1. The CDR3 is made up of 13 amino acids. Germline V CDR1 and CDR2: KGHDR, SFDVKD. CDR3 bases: TGTGCCACCAGTGATTCGACTAGCGGGGAGCAGTACTTC. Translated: CATSDSTSGEQYF.

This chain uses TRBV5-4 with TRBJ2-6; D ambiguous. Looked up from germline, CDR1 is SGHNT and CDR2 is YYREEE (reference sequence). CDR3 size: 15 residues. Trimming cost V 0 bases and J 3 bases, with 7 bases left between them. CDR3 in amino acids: CASSLGHGGANVLTF. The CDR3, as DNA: TGTGCCAGCAGCTTGGGGCATGGTGGGGCCAACGTCCTGACTTTC.

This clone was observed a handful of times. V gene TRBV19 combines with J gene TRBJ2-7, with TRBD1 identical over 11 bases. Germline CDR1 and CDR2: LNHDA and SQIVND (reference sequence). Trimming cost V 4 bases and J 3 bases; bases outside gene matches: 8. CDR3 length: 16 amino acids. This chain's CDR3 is CASSRARTGGLYEQYF. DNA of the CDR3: TGTGCCAGTAGTAGGGCCAGGACAGGGGGCCTCTACGAGCAGTACTTC.

The CDR3 loop is CATSDPSGYYNEQFF. The CDR3 coding sequence is TGTGCCACCAGTGATCCTAGCGGCTACTACAATGAGCAGTTCTTC. The chain links TRBV24-1 to TRBJ2-1; 7 nucleotides align to TRBD2. The CDR3 is 15 residues long. Germline assignment: CDR1 KGHDR and CDR2 SFDVKD. Trimming cost V 3 bases and J 3 bases; bases outside gene matches: 4.

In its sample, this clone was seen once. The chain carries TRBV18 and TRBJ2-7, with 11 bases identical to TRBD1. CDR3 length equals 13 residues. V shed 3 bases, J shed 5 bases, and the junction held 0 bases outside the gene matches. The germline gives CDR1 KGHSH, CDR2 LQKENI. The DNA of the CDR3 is TGTGCCAGCTCACCGGGACAGGGGGACGAGCAGTACTTC. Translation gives CASSPGQGDEQYF.